This T cell receptor (beta chain) was captured by sequencing in a study of immune evolution from preneoplasia to lung adenocarcinoma. Sequenced by immunoSEQ multiplex PCR; TCRdb stores in-frame clones only, minus some. The sample lists some 5,000 clones; around 80% were seen once. The CDR3 loop spans 16 amino acids. V dropped 1 base and J dropped 4; count of bases not matched to a gene: 8. Germline V gene sequence: CDR1 SGHTA, CDR2 FQGNSA. H&E slides confirmed each diagnosis, reviewed by two pathologists independently. The study, taken as a whole, reports: Later-stage lesions seemingly showed higher T cell density and diversity than normal lung. Top clone share appeared to fall from AAH through AIS, MIA, adenocarcinoma.

This clone was seen a single time. The antigen remains undetermined. This chain links TRBV7-2 with TRBJ2-7; TRBD1 matches at 9 bases. The sequencing input was FFPE normal lung tissue adjacent to the tumor. This clonotype was sampled from a person between 50 and 70 years old with lung adenocarcinoma. The CDR3 DNA follows: TGTGCCAGCAGCTTAGAAGGTGGGACAGGGTTTTACGAGCAGTACTTC. This sequence encodes CASSLEGGTGFYEQYF.